The 30 T cell receptor beta chains reported below all come from one sample, sequenced in a study of blood T cell repertoires in COVID-19. Assay: immunoSEQ multiplex PCR; the TCRdb copy retains only in-frame clones and omits some. Among over 250,000 clones listed, about nine tenths were seen once. Sequencing was carried out using peripheral blood. These receptors came from a man between 35 and 55 years old who had recovered from COVID-19.

V and J are TRBV19 and TRBJ1-1; D is possibly TRBD1 (5 bases). The CDR3 spans 13 residues. The germline gives CDR1 LNHDA, CDR2 SQIVND (reference sequence). Trimming took off 6 bases at V and 1 base at J, with 9 bases between the two ends. The CDR3 loop reads CASRNTGNTEAFF. CDR3 DNA: TGTGCCAGTAGGAATACAGGGAACACTGAAGCTTTCTTT.

The J gene is TRBJ2-7, the V gene TRBV27, with D possibly matching TRBD2 (7 bases). There are 12 residues in the CDR3. V was pared by 11 bases and J by 6 bases, with 17 bases between. Germline V gene lookup returns CDR1 MNHEY and CDR2 SMNVEV (reference sequence). The CDR3 DNA reads as TGTGCCTCGAAAGGGGGGGCTCTCGAGCAGTACTTC. Its translation: CASKGGALEQYF.

In this sample, this clone turned up a few times. The chain has TRBV7-8 and TRBJ2-1, with TRBD2 as a possible D gene (5 bases). The CDR3 has 20 residues. Per the germline V gene, CDR1 is SGHVS and CDR2 is FQNEAQ. Trimming removed 1 base from V and 0 bases from J, with 22 bases in between. CDR3 protein: CASSLEAPQYEGSSYNEQFF. In DNA form, the CDR3 reads TGTGCCAGCAGCTTAGAAGCCCCCCAATATGAGGGTAGCTCCTACAATGAGCAGTTCTTC.

This chain links TRBV6-2 or TRBV6-3 with TRBJ2-1; 9 bases are shared with TRBD2. Germline V lookup: CDR1 MNHEY, CDR2 SVGEGT. The CDR3 totals 14 residues. Germline trimming cut 5 bases from V and 5 bases from J; bases unmatched to any gene: 4. CDR3: CASSRSGGHNEQFF. As DNA, the CDR3 is TGTGCCAGCAGTCGTAGCGGGGGCCACAATGAGCAGTTCTTC.

V gene TRBV9 combines with J gene TRBJ1-4; no firm D call. V gave up 4 bases and J gave up 5 bases, with 6 bases separating them. The CDR3 runs 12 residues. CDR1 is SGDLS, CDR2 YYNGEE, per germline. The CDR3 is CASSRGNEKLFF. DNA for the CDR3: TGTGCCAGCAGCCGAGGGAATGAAAAACTGTTTTTT.

This rearrangement joins TRBV9 to TRBJ2-5, with 8 bases lining up with TRBD2. The V gene's germline CDR1 is SGDLS and CDR2 YYNGEE. This CDR3 is built from 16 residues. Trimming took 4 bases from V and 3 from J; bases not matched to a gene: 11. The DNA for the CDR3 is TGTGCCAGCAGCACCACCTCGGGGGGGCAAAAAGAGACCCAGTACTTC. It codes for CASSTTSGGQKETQYF. The full variable domain, its missing parts supplied by reference TRBV9 and TRBJ2-5, is DSGVTQTPKHLITATGQRVTLRCSPRSGDLSVYWYQQSLDQGLQFLIQYYNGEERAKGNILERFSAQQFPDLHSELNLSSLELGDSALYFCASSTTSGGQKETQYFGPGTRLLVL.

This chain connects TRBV25-1 to TRBJ1-3; TRBD1 matches at 8 bases. Trimming at V came to 2 bases and at J to 4 bases, leaving 4 bases not matched to a gene. The CDR3 consists of 15 residues. Per germline, CDR1 MGHDK and CDR2 SYGVNS. The CDR3 nucleotides are TGTGCCAGCAGTGAAACCCAGGGGGCAGGAAACACCATATATTTT. Residues: CASSETQGAGNTIYF.

The chain employs TRBV14 and TRBJ1-2; D is perhaps TRBD1 (6 bases). Germline V gives CDR1 SGHDN, CDR2 FVKESK. The CDR3 has 16 residues. The V end lost 4 bases, the J end lost 4 bases, and 19 bases lay between the germline ends. CDR3 region: CASSPILRGGLYGYTF. The CDR3 nucleotides are TGTGCCAGCAGCCCGATCCTCAGGGGTGGGCTCTATGGCTACACCTTC.

The chain combines TRBV6-6 with TRBJ2-1, with 11 bases lining up with TRBD2. This CDR3 comprises 16 residues. Per the germline V gene, CDR1 is MNHNY and CDR2 is SVGAGI (reference sequence). V lost 7 bases, J lost 7 bases, and 12 bases stayed unmatched. This chain's CDR3 is CASIRITSGGPNEQFF. As DNA, the CDR3 is TGTGCCAGCATTAGGATAACTAGCGGGGGCCCAAATGAGCAGTTCTTC.

The J gene is TRBJ1-2, the V gene TRBV13, with a tentative D call TRBD1 (5 bases). In germline, CDR1 is PRHDT, CDR2 FYEKMQ (reference sequence). The germline V and J ends were trimmed by 4 bases and 4 bases, with 13 bases remaining between them. The CDR3 is 14 residues long. The CDR3 nucleotides read TGTGCCAGCAGCTGGGGGAGGGTCCTCTATGGCTACACCTTC. Encoded protein: CASSWGRVLYGYTF.

J is TRBJ1-2 and V is TRBV6-1; no clear D. CDR1 and CDR2 (germline): MNHNS, SASEGT. CDR3 length equals 14 residues. V was clipped by 2 bases and J by 2 bases, with 9 bases between them. CDR3 protein: CASSEYAGNYGYTF. The DNA for the CDR3 is TGTGCCAGCAGTGAATATGCAGGAAACTATGGCTACACCTTC.

This sequence joins TRBV2 and TRBJ2-5; 8 positions match TRBD1. The CDR3 covers 16 residues. CDR1 is SNHLY, CDR2 FYNNEI, per germline. Germline trimming cut 8 bases from V and 4 bases from J; bases unmatched to any gene: 15. The CDR3 loop is CASGEGQGIFRETQYF. CDR3 coding DNA: TGTGCCAGCGGGGAAGGACAGGGAATTTTCCGAGAGACCCAGTACTTC.

J is TRBJ2-3 and V is TRBV27, with 9 positions matching TRBD1. Germline V gene data show CDR1 as MNHEY and CDR2 as SMNVEV (reference sequence). V lost 3 bases and J lost 5; bases outside the gene matches: 3. There are 14 residues in the CDR3. CDR3 region: CASSLGQGLDTQYF. The CDR3, as DNA: TGTGCCAGCAGTTTGGGACAGGGATTAGATACGCAGTATTTT.

V gene TRBV4-1 combines with J gene TRBJ2-1, with D possibly being TRBD1 (5 bases). V was cut by 1 base and J by 5 bases, with 18 bases left in between. The CDR3 has 17 amino acids. From germline, CDR1 is MGHRA and CDR2 YSYEKL. The CDR3 here is CASSQGLGQGPNNEQFF. In DNA, the CDR3 is TGCGCCAGCAGCCAAGGCCTCGGGCAGGGCCCGAACAATGAGCAGTTCTTC.

The V gene is TRBV7-2, the J gene TRBJ2-3, with 7 positions matching TRBD1. The V gene's germline CDR1 is SGHTA and CDR2 FQGNSA. After removal of 5 bases from V and 1 base from J, the junction contained 3 bases not matched to a gene. The CDR3 length is 14 residues. This CDR3 reads CASSPQGGTDTQYF. In nucleotides, the CDR3 is TGTGCCAGCAGCCCGCAGGGGGGCACAGATACGCAGTATTTT.

The J gene is TRBJ2-1, the V gene TRBV4-1; 15 bases are a match to TRBD2. Losses at the gene ends were 3 bases for V and 0 bases for J; bases not matched to a gene: 6. The length of the CDR3 is 19 residues. Germline loops: CDR1 MGHRA, CDR2 YSYEKL. CDR3 DNA: TGCGCCAGCAGCCAGGGACTAGCGGGGGGCGTCAGCTCCTACAATGAGCAGTTCTTC. This sequence encodes CASSQGLAGGVSSYNEQFF.

The chain has TRBV29-1 and TRBJ2-7, with D perhaps matching TRBD1 (5 bases). The CDR3 length is 13 residues. CDR1 SQVTM and CDR2 ANQGSEA come from the germline V gene. Trimming removed 4 bases at V and 0 bases at J, with 10 bases between. CDR3 amino acids: CSVGGLYSYEQYF. CDR3 nucleotides: TGCAGCGTTGGGGGCTTATACTCCTACGAGCAGTACTTC.

The CDR3 DNA reads as TGTGCCAGCAGCTTCAGGACAGGTGGGGGTACGGAAGCTTTCTTT. Residues: CASSFRTGGGTEAFF. The V and J genes are TRBV7-9 and TRBJ1-1; 7 bases align to TRBD1. The CDR3 covers 15 residues. Trimming cost V 3 bases and J 8 bases; bases outside gene matches: 12. Looked up from germline, CDR1 is SEHNR and CDR2 is FQNEAQ (reference sequence).

The CDR3 spells CSVDYGRGGNTIYF. In nucleotides, the CDR3 is TGCAGCGTAGATTATGGCAGGGGTGGAAACACCATATATTTT. The V gene is TRBV29-1, the J gene TRBJ1-3, with a tentative D call TRBD1 (6 bases). The CDR3 contains 14 residues. Trimming cost V 6 bases and J 3 bases, with 15 bases left between them. CDR1 SQVTM and CDR2 ANQGSEA come from the germline V gene.

The V call is TRBV5-1, the J call TRBJ2-7; 7 bases fit TRBD1. The CDR3 consists of 14 residues. V lost 5 bases to trimming and J lost 4 bases; unmatched junction nucleotides: 9. Germline values: CDR1 SGHRS, CDR2 YFSETQ. The CDR3 reads CASSWKGATYEQYF. Written as DNA, the CDR3 is TGCGCCAGCAGTTGGAAGGGGGCGACTTACGAGCAGTACTTC.

This chain uses TRBV7-2 with TRBJ1-1; perhaps TRBD1 as D (6 bases). The CDR3 length is 14 residues. The V end lost 5 bases, the J end lost 5 bases, and 15 bases lay between the germline ends. CDR1 SGHTA and CDR2 FQGNSA come from the germline V gene. CDR3 sequence reads: CASSPGRGWTEAFF. The DNA of the CDR3 is TGTGCCAGCAGCCCCGGCAGGGGTTGGACTGAAGCTTTCTTT.

This clone was seen only once. V is TRBV4-2 and J is TRBJ2-1, with D possibly TRBD2 on 5 matching bases. V lost 0 bases and J 10 bases, leaving 28 bases between the germline ends. CDR1 LGHNA and CDR2 YNFKEQ come from the germline V gene. The CDR3 has 19 amino acids. CDR3 protein: CASSQERGGSGPAQWEQFF. The CDR3 DNA follows: TGTGCCAGCAGCCAAGAACGAGGCGGAAGCGGACCCGCGCAATGGGAGCAGTTCTTC.

This chain connects TRBV3-1 (or the pseudogene TRBV3-2) to TRBJ2-3; 9 nucleotides match TRBD2. Germline V gene sequence: CDR1 LGHDT, CDR2 YNNKEL (reference sequence). Unmatched junction bases numbered 4, after V lost 4 bases and J lost 2 bases. This CDR3 has 15 residues. CDR3 amino acids: CASSLSGGHTDTQYF. The CDR3, as DNA: TGTGCCAGCAGCCTTAGCGGGGGACACACAGATACGCAGTATTTT.

The chain joins TRBV19 to TRBJ1-1, with 7 bases that match TRBD1. CDR1 LNHDA and CDR2 SQIVND come from the germline V gene (reference sequence). This CDR3 has 14 residues. The V gene end was trimmed by 4 bases and the J gene end by 5 bases; junction bases not matched to a gene: 7. The CDR3, as DNA: TGTGCCAGTAGTAACAGGGGCACGGGAACTGAAGCTTTCTTT. As protein: CASSNRGTGTEAFF. The full variable domain, rest sourced from reference TRBV19 and TRBJ1-1, is DGGITQSPKYLFRKEGQNVTLSCEQNLNHDAMYWYRQDPGQGLRLIYYSQIVNDFQKGDIAEGYSVSREKKESFPLTVTSAQKNPTAFYLCASSNRGTGTEAFFGQGTRLTVV.

The chain has TRBV29-1 and TRBJ2-7, with a weak D call TRBD2 (5 bases). This CDR3 comprises 15 residues. Germline V CDR1 and CDR2: SQVTM, ANQGSEA. The V end lost 4 bases, the J end lost 1 base, and 17 bases lay between the germline ends. Here the CDR3 DNA reads TGCAGCGTTGGAACCCAGCGGACCTTTTCCTACGAGCAGTACTTC. This encodes CSVGTQRTFSYEQYF.

This chain connects TRBV15 to TRBJ2-5, with TRBD2 as a possible D gene (5 bases). The V end lost 8 bases, the J end lost 4 bases, and 14 bases lay between the germline ends. Germline CDR1 is LNHNV and CDR2 is YYDKDF (reference sequence). This CDR3 spans 13 amino acids. DNA of the CDR3: TGTGCCACCCAACTACTAGGCGGAGAGACCCAGTACTTC. Translation gives CATQLLGGETQYF.

The chain has TRBV7-8 and TRBJ2-7; 7 positions match TRBD2. CDR1 is SGHVS and CDR2 is FQNEAQ in the germline V gene. The junction had 5 bases not matched to a gene; V was cut back by 3 bases and J by 0 bases. There are 15 residues in the CDR3. The CDR3, as DNA: TGTGCCAGCAGCTTGAGTCTAGCGGTCTCCTACGAGCAGTACTTC. Protein: CASSLSLAVSYEQYF.

The chain is built from TRBV28 and TRBJ2-3, with no clear D. The ends were cut back, 8 bases at V and 4 bases at J, with 7 bases in the middle. Germline V gene data show CDR1 as MDHEN and CDR2 as SYDVKM. The CDR3 runs 11 residues. This CDR3 is CASARADTQYF. In DNA, the CDR3 is TGTGCCAGCGCCCGGGCAGATACGCAGTATTTT.

The chain combines TRBV2 with TRBJ2-3, with 8 positions matching TRBD2. With V trimmed by 8 bases and J by 14 bases, 12 bases remained unmatched. Germline-derived CDR1 and CDR2 are SNHLY and FYNNEI. This CDR3 comprises 12 residues. CDR3 bases: TGTGCCAGCCGCCGCCCGGGGGGGGACACGTATTTT. It translates to CASRRPGGDTYF.

The chain combines TRBV13 with TRBJ2-3; 10 bases line up with TRBD2. The V gene end was trimmed by 9 bases and the J gene end by 3 bases; junction bases not matched to a gene: 15. This CDR3 has 17 residues. CDR1 is PRHDT, CDR2 FYEKMQ, per germline (reference sequence). The CDR3 here is CASNAPSLAGRTDTQYF. CDR3 bases: TGTGCCAGTAACGCGCCGTCACTAGCGGGGCGAACAGATACGCAGTATTTT.